The 14 T cell receptor beta chains listed next were all sequenced from one sample in a study of T-cell memory formation after mild COVID-19. TCRdb redid the calling of the 5' RACE reads with MiXCR, one entry per CDR3 protein. In the table there are about 410,000 distinct CDR3 sequences, less than 25% of which are singletons. Input material: PBMCs or a T cell subset sorted from them (not recorded which). These receptors were obtained from an adult woman who had mild COVID-19 (a few samples of this study predate the infection). Cell type and time point are not known.

This sequence joins TRBV12-3 or TRBV12-4 and TRBJ2-1, with D uncertain. Trimming removed 7 bases from V and 6 bases from J, with 10 bases in between. This CDR3 is built from 12 residues. CDR3 loop: CASTVDLNEQFF. The CDR3, as DNA: TGTGCCAGCACCGTGGACCTCAATGAGCAGTTCTTC.

In its sample, this clonotype was seen a few times. The chain is built from TRBV10-3 and TRBJ1-3; 8 bases match TRBD1. The J segment lost 0 bases and the V segment lost 2 bases, leaving 3 bases of the junction unmatched. The CDR3 contains 16 residues. The germline gives CDR1 ENHRY, CDR2 SYGVKD. The CDR3 sequence is CAISEPGTGSGNTIYF. The DNA for the CDR3 is TGTGCCATCAGTGAGCCGGGGACAGGCTCTGGAAACACCATATATTTT.

The rearrangement uses TRBV20-1 and TRBJ2-7; D might be TRBD1 or TRBD2, each matching 6 bases. Germline V gene data show CDR1 as DFQATT and CDR2 as SNEGSKA (reference sequence). The CDR3 contains 14 residues. The germline V and J ends were trimmed by 1 base and 5 bases, with 15 bases remaining between them. This CDR3 is CSARVPRGGDEQYF. The CDR3 region has the DNA TGCAGTGCTAGAGTTCCCAGGGGAGGCGACGAGCAGTACTTC.

The V and J genes are TRBV27 and TRBJ2-1, with D unclear. From germline, CDR1 is MNHEY and CDR2 SMNVEV (reference sequence). Between the trimmed V and J ends, which lost 0 bases and 4 bases, there was a span of 10 bases. The CDR3 sequence is 15 residues long. CDR3 loop: CASSLSGSLYNEQFF. CDR3 sequence (DNA): TGTGCCAGCAGTTTATCCGGCAGCCTTTACAATGAGCAGTTCTTC.

The chain is built from TRBV6-5 and TRBJ1-1; 8 positions agree with TRBD1. The V and J ends lost 6 bases and 6 bases, in that order; junction bases with no gene match: 6. Germline V gene sequence: CDR1 MNHEY, CDR2 SVGAGI. This CDR3 spans 13 amino acids. The CDR3 sequence: CASRADRAAEAFF. The CDR3 nucleotides read TGTGCCAGCAGGGCGGACAGGGCGGCTGAAGCTTTCTTT.

This clonotype was seen a handful of times. This chain's CDR3 is CASRQTGLTDTQYF. CDR3 nucleotides: TGTGCCAGCAGGCAGACAGGGCTCACGGATACGCAGTATTTT. V usage is TRBV6-2 or TRBV6-3 and J usage is TRBJ2-3; 7 nucleotides match TRBD1. The CDR3 runs 14 residues. Germline CDR1 is MNHEY and CDR2 is SVGEGT. J lost 6 bases, V lost 6 bases, and 9 bases had no gene match.

This clonotype has only a few counts. The rearrangement joins TRBV9 to TRBJ2-5; a weak D match, TRBD2 (6 bases). The CDR3 runs to 15 residues. Trimming removed 4 bases at V and 5 bases at J, with 18 bases between. Germline assignment: CDR1 SGDLS and CDR2 YYNGEE. CDR3 sequence: CASSLSEGLAETQYF. CDR3 coding DNA: TGTGCCAGCAGCCTATCGGAGGGGCTAGCGGAGACCCAGTACTTC.

The chain carries TRBV4-1 and TRBJ2-5, with 12 bases that match TRBD2. CDR1 is MGHRA and CDR2 is YSYEKL in the germline V gene. The CDR3 loop spans 15 amino acids. V dropped 3 bases and J dropped 4; count of bases not matched to a gene: 3. The CDR3 DNA follows: TGCGCCAGCAGCCACCCGACTAGCGGGGGAGAGACCCAGTACTTC. Residues: CASSHPTSGGETQYF.

This rearrangement joins TRBV29-1 to TRBJ1-5, with D perhaps TRBD1 (6 bases). CDR1 and CDR2 from the germline V gene are SQVTM and ANQGSEA. V lost 4 bases to trimming and J lost 0 bases, with 19 bases between them. This CDR3 comprises 17 residues. Here the CDR3 DNA reads TGCAGCGTTGCACAGGGTCAACTATGGGATAGCAATCAGCCCCAGCATTTT. Translating it yields CSVAQGQLWDSNQPQHF.

The chain uses TRBV3-1 and TRBJ2-1; D is possibly TRBD2 (6 bases). Germline-derived CDR1 and CDR2 are LGHDT and YNNKEL (reference sequence). Trimming cost V 4 bases and J 3 bases, with 16 bases left between them. There are 16 residues in the CDR3. CDR3 in DNA: TGTGCCAGCAGCCTTGTCCCGGGAGTGGTCTACAATGAGCAGTTCTTC. Protein product: CASSLVPGVVYNEQFF.

The chain carries TRBV3-1 and TRBJ1-6; D ambiguous. CDR3 length: 15 amino acids. Per germline, CDR1 LGHDT and CDR2 YNNKEL (reference sequence). V lost 4 bases and J 8 bases, leaving 15 bases between the germline ends. The CDR3 sequence: CASSPPAASYSPLHF. CDR3 DNA: TGTGCCAGCAGCCCCCCCGCAGCTTCCTATTCACCCCTCCACTTT.

The chain is built from TRBV12-3 or TRBV12-4 and TRBJ2-2, with TRBD2 as a possible D gene (6 bases). V shed 3 bases and J shed 6 bases, with 23 bases lying between them. The CDR3 loop spans 18 amino acids. CDR3 loop: CASSFGTGATHRAGELFF. The CDR3 nucleotides are TGTGCCAGCAGTTTCGGGACGGGAGCTACCCATCGTGCCGGGGAGCTGTTTTTT.

In this sample, this clonotype turned up a few times. This CDR3 is CASSRTQGPSYTGELFF. Here the CDR3 DNA reads TGTGCCAGCAGCCGGACGCAGGGGCCCAGTTACACCGGGGAGCTGTTTTTT. The rearrangement links TRBV13 to TRBJ2-2; perhaps TRBD1 as D (6 bases). V lost 5 bases, J lost 3 bases, and 19 bases lay in between. Germline V gives CDR1 PRHDT, CDR2 FYEKMQ (reference sequence). This CDR3 has 17 amino acids.

This clonotype has a handful of counts. The gene calls are TRBV12-3 or TRBV12-4 and TRBJ2-7, with 13 bases matching TRBD2. Losses at the gene ends were 4 bases for V and 5 bases for J; bases not matched to a gene: 5. The CDR3 length is 15 residues. The DNA of the CDR3 is TGTGCCAGCAGTTCTACTAGCGGGAGGGCCAACGAGCAGTACTTC. This encodes CASSSTSGRANEQYF.